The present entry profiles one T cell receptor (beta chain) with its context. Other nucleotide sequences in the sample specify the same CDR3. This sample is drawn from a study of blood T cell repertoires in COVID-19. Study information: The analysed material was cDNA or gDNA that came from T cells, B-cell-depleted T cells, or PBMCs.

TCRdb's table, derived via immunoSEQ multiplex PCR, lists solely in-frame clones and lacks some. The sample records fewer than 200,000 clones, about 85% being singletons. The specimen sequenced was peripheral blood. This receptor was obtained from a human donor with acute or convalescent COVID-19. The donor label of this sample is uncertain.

CDR3 protein: CASSLGTGRNSPLHF. The CDR3 DNA reads as TGCGCCAGCAGCTTAGGGACAGGTCGGAATTCACCCCTCCACTTT. The J gene is TRBJ1-6, the V gene TRBV5-1; 8 bases map to TRBD1. The germline V gene encodes CDR1 SGHRS and CDR2 YFSETQ. The CDR3 is 15 amino acids. V gave up 2 bases and J gave up 7 bases; unmatched junction bases: 5.